This T cell receptor beta chain was profiled in a study of T cell changes during pregnancy in multiple sclerosis. Assay: immunoSEQ multiplex PCR; the TCRdb copy retains only in-frame clones and omits some. The sample yields around 79,000 clones, approximately 90% seen once. V lost 2 bases, J lost 0 bases, and 7 bases stayed unmatched. The CDR3 has 16 residues. The germline CDR1 and CDR2 sequences are SGHDT and YYEEEE. This TCR came from a female donor with multiple sclerosis, enrolled in a pregnancy study. V and J are TRBV5-6 and TRBJ2-5; 7 bases line up with TRBD2. Sequencing used CD4+ T cells from peripheral blood mononuclear cells, obtained in the second trimester of pregnancy. The CDR3 DNA reads TGTGCCAGCAGCTTTGGGCTAGCGGATTACCAAGAGACCCAGTACTTC. Protein: CASSFGLADYQETQYF.